These 27 T cell receptor beta chains originate from one sample sequenced in a study of neurological immune-mediated disorders. TCRdb reprocessed the 5' RACE reads via MiXCR and lists one record per CDR3 protein. The data show tens of thousands of distinct CDR3 sequences, with roughly 5% seen just once and roughly 7% held by the top ten. The sequenced sample consisted of PBMCs. The receptors stem from a man between 18 and 29 years old with multiple sclerosis.

V is TRBV6-4 and J is TRBJ1-1; tentative D call: TRBD1 (5 bases). This CDR3 contains 16 residues. Trimming took off 2 bases at V and 6 bases at J, with 19 bases between the two ends. The germline V gene has CDR1 MRHNA and CDR2 SNTAGT. In DNA, the CDR3 is TGTGCCAGCAGTGACCTGGCAGGGAAGGACCAACCTGAAGCTTTCTTT. This sequence encodes CASSDLAGKDQPEAFF.

This clonotype was observed at least ten times. The chain combines TRBV20-1 with TRBJ1-2, with 7 nucleotides matching TRBD1. The CDR3 consists of 13 residues. Trimming at V came to 3 bases and at J to 2 bases, leaving 3 bases not matched to a gene. Germline CDR1 DFQATT, CDR2 SNEGSKA (reference sequence). CDR3 sequence (DNA): TGCAGTGCTAGCCCGACAGGGAACTATGGCTACACCTTC. Protein sequence: CSASPTGNYGYTF.

This clonotype was recorded many times. The chain links TRBV28 to TRBJ1-2; D is possibly TRBD1 (5 bases). This CDR3 is built from 12 residues. Trimming pared 9 bases from V and 4 bases from J, leaving 12 bases between. Germline CDR1 reads MDHEN; CDR2 reads SYDVKM. This chain's CDR3 is CASRPGGYGYTF. The CDR3 DNA reads TGTGCCAGTCGACCCGGGGGCTATGGCTACACCTTC.

This clonotype was picked up many times. This chain uses TRBV4-1 with TRBJ1-1; 10 nucleotides align to TRBD1. After removal of 4 bases from V and 4 bases from J, the junction contained 6 bases not matched to a gene. The CDR3 covers 15 residues. CDR1 and CDR2 from the germline V gene are MGHRA and YSYEKL. For the CDR3, the DNA is TGCGCCAGCAGCCCCCCGGGACAGGGGAGCACTGAAGCTTTCTTT. Translation gives CASSPPGQGSTEAFF.

This clonotype occurred a few times. J is TRBJ2-7 and V is TRBV11-2, with D maybe TRBD1 (5 bases). The germline V gene encodes CDR1 SGHAT and CDR2 FQNNGV. V was shortened by 4 bases and J by 11 bases, with 15 bases between the two germline ends. There are 12 residues in the CDR3. CDR3 in amino acids: CASSSRTSPEYF. The CDR3 DNA follows: TGTGCCAGCAGCTCGCGGACATCCCCTGAGTACTTC.

Comments on this clonotype: It may be a read error: a sequence one base away is much more abundant. The chain recombines TRBV20-1 with TRBJ2-4, with D maybe TRBD2 (5 bases). The length of the CDR3 is 13 residues. In germline, CDR1 is DFQATT, CDR2 SNEGSKA (reference sequence). CDR3 protein: CGASRPEGNIQYF. CDR3 DNA: TGCGGTGCTAGCAGGCCTGAGGGAAACATTCAGTACTTC.

This clonotype was counted many times. This chain links TRBV12-3 or TRBV12-4 with TRBJ1-5; D remains ambiguous. Trimming removed 6 bases from V and 5 bases from J, with 8 bases in between. The CDR3 runs 12 residues. The CDR3 coding sequence is TGTGCCAGCAGCCAAAGCGATCAGCCCCAGCATTTT. Translated, it gives CASSQSDQPQHF.

This clonotype was counted ten times or more. The chain joins TRBV20-1 to TRBJ1-2, with a tentative D call TRBD1 (5 bases). The CDR3 covers 17 residues. Deletions cut 5 bases from V and 6 bases from J, with 28 bases between. The germline V gene has CDR1 DFQATT and CDR2 SNEGSKA (reference sequence). CDR3 protein: CSAPPARGSESTNGYTF. CDR3 DNA: TGCAGTGCTCCCCCCGCTCGGGGGTCGGAGTCTACGAATGGCTACACCTTC.

This clonotype has only a few counts. Mismatch with germline at one junction end may stem from a read error. The chain links TRBV9 to TRBJ1-5; D perhaps matches TRBD1 (5 bases). In germline, CDR1 is SGDLS, CDR2 YYNGEE. The CDR3 spans 13 residues. The CDR3 spells CASSLDSYQHQNF. CDR3 DNA: TGTGCCAGCAGCCTCGACAGTTATCAGCACCAGAATTTT.

This clonotype was observed at least ten times. V and J are TRBV7-2 and TRBJ2-7; no firm D call. CDR1 SGHTA and CDR2 FQGNSA come from the germline V gene. The CDR3 extends over 11 amino acids. With 5 bases removed from V and 3 bases from J, the gap between germline ends came to 5 bases. CDR3 protein: CASSRFYEQYF. CDR3 DNA sequence: TGTGCCAGCAGCCGATTCTACGAGCAGTACTTC.

This clonotype appeared a few times. The chain carries TRBV3-1 and TRBJ2-2; TRBD1 aligns across 9 bases. CDR3 length: 18 amino acids. The V and J ends lost 1 base and 7 bases, in that order; junction bases with no gene match: 13. Germline V lookup: CDR1 LGHDT, CDR2 YNNKEL (reference sequence). For the CDR3, the DNA is TGTGCCAGCAGCCAAGGGGGACAGGGAGGAAAAAAAGGCGGGGAGCTGTTTTTT. It codes for CASSQGGQGGKKGGELFF. The full variable domain, rest sourced from reference TRBV3-1 and TRBJ2-2, is DTAVSQTPKYLVTQMGNDKSIKCEQNLGHDTMYWYKQDSKKFLKIMFSYNNKELIINETVPNRFSPKSPDKAHLNLHINSLELGDSAVYFCASSQGGQGGKKGGELFFGEGSRLTVL.

In this sample, this clonotype turned up many times. The chain joins TRBV5-1 to TRBJ1-1, with D perhaps TRBD1 (5 bases). The V gene's germline CDR1 is SGHRS and CDR2 YFSETQ. Trimming took 3 bases from V and 7 from J, leaving 19 bases between them. CDR3 length: 15 residues. The CDR3 nucleotides read TGCGCCAGCAGCTGGGACCGGGACGGTCCTCTTGAAGCTTTCTTT. Its protein product is CASSWDRDGPLEAFF.

In this sample, this clonotype turned up many times. This chain connects TRBV7-2 to TRBJ2-5; 9 nucleotides match TRBD1. Trimming took 3 bases from V and 5 from J; bases not matched to a gene: 4. Germline V gene sequence: CDR1 SGHTA, CDR2 FQGNSA. The CDR3 is 14 amino acids. In nucleotides, the CDR3 is TGTGCCAGCAGCTTTAACAGGGGGCGGGAGACCCAGTACTTC. It is translated as CASSFNRGRETQYF.

This clonotype was observed many times. The chain is built from TRBV15 and TRBJ1-5, with a tentative D call TRBD1 (6 bases). V was clipped by 0 bases and J by 1 base, with 10 bases between them. Germline CDR1 reads LNHNV; CDR2 reads YYDKDF (reference sequence). The CDR3 consists of 16 residues. The CDR3 nucleotides are TGTGCCACCAGCAGAGATCTAGGGGGGAGCAATCAGCCCCAGCATTTT. It translates to CATSRDLGGSNQPQHF.

The chain combines TRBV6-2 or TRBV6-3 with TRBJ2-2, with D perhaps matching TRBD2 (6 bases). CDR1 MNHEY and CDR2 SVGEGT come from the germline V gene. V was trimmed by 8 bases and J by 8 bases, leaving 12 bases between them. The CDR3 is 12 amino acids. CDR3 protein: CASGLILGELFF. DNA for the CDR3: TGTGCCAGCGGACTAATTCTGGGGGAGCTGTTTTTT.

Remarks on this clonotype: This may come from a read error, since a much larger clone is one base off. V gene TRBV5-1 combines with J gene TRBJ1-2, with D unresolved. The CDR3 consists of 14 residues. V lost 0 bases, J lost 7 bases, and 13 bases lay in between. Germline V lookup: CDR1 SGHRS, CDR2 YFSETQ. For the CDR3, the DNA is TGCGCCAGCAGCTTGGAGGGATCATGCGGTGGCTACACCTTC. Protein sequence: CASSLEGSCGGYTF. Based on the CDR3 plus reference TRBV5-1 and TRBJ1-2, the full variable domain is KAGVTQTPRYLIKTRGQQVTLSCSPISGHRSVSWYQQTPGQGLQFLFEYFSETQRNKGNFPGRFSGRQFSNSRSEMNVSTLELGDSALYLCASSLEGSCGGYTFGSGTRLTVV.

There are a few counts of this clonotype. The gene calls are TRBV5-5 and TRBJ1-1; D is uncertain. Germline CDR1 reads SGHKS; CDR2 reads YYEKEE (reference sequence). Trimming left V 1 base short and J 1 base short, with 8 bases between. The length of the CDR3 is 14 residues. The CDR3 sequence: CASSLSMGNTEAFF. CDR3 DNA: TGTGCCAGCAGCTTGTCCATGGGGAACACTGAAGCTTTCTTT.

The table lists this clonotype with many counts. The chain couples TRBV5-1 to TRBJ2-5; TRBD2 agrees at 8 bases. Looked up from germline, CDR1 is SGHRS and CDR2 is YFSETQ. The CDR3 contains 13 residues. Germline trimming cut 4 bases from V and 5 bases from J; bases unmatched to any gene: 4. The CDR3 sequence: CASSRLAMETQYF. In DNA, the CDR3 is TGCGCCAGCAGCAGACTAGCGATGGAGACCCAGTACTTC.

This clonotype has ten or more counts. The rearrangement links TRBV20-1 to TRBJ2-7; D is uncertain. CDR3 length equals 12 residues. The germline V and J ends were trimmed by 3 bases and 3 bases, with 9 bases remaining between them. The germline CDR1 and CDR2 sequences are DFQATT and SNEGSKA (reference sequence). The CDR3 is CSASVPGYEQYF. CDR3 in DNA: TGCAGTGCTAGTGTCCCGGGCTACGAGCAGTACTTC.

This clonotype was observed a handful of times. An end of the junction differs from the germline gene, which may be a read error. The rearrangement joins TRBV5-1 to TRBJ1-5; no firm D call. CDR3 length equals 16 residues. Germline CDR1 reads SGHRS; CDR2 reads YFSETQ. As DNA, the CDR3 is TGCGCCAGCAGCTTGGGTCTCTGGGGTAGCAATCAGCCCCAGAATTTT. Translated: CASSLGLWGSNQPQNF.

This clonotype was recorded at least ten times. The chain uses TRBV7-2 and TRBJ2-5, with 9 bases fitting TRBD1. Trimming took 4 bases from V and 3 from J; bases not matched to a gene: 3. In germline, CDR1 is SGHTA, CDR2 FQGNSA. The CDR3 sequence is 14 residues long. CDR3 nucleotide sequence: TGTGCCAGCAGCTCCTGGGACAGGGAAGAGACCCAGTACTTC. Protein sequence: CASSSWDREETQYF.

As regards this clonotype: One junction end disagrees with the germline gene, perhaps due to a read error. The rearrangement links TRBV20-1 to TRBJ1-5; 10 nucleotides align to TRBD1. CDR1 DFQATT and CDR2 SNEGSKA come from the germline V gene (reference sequence). The CDR3 has 18 amino acids. The CDR3 region has the DNA TGCAGTGCTAGAGATCGCGGGACAGGGGTTTATAGCAATCAGCCCCAGAATTTT. It yields the protein CSARDRGTGVYSNQPQNF.

This clonotype was counted many times. This chain joins TRBV20-1 and TRBJ2-3; either TRBD1 or TRBD2 may supply D (5 bases each). The ends were cut back, 4 bases at V and 5 bases at J, with 16 bases in the middle. Germline V gene sequence: CDR1 DFQATT, CDR2 SNEGSKA (reference sequence). This CDR3 spans 14 amino acids. Here the CDR3 reads CSATGIRAGDTQYF. CDR3 DNA sequence: TGCAGTGCTACCGGGATCAGGGCGGGAGATACGCAGTATTTT.

Ten or more counts support this clonotype. The chain employs TRBV7-2 and TRBJ2-7, with D possibly TRBD1 on 6 matching bases. The germline V gene encodes CDR1 SGHTA and CDR2 FQGNSA. The CDR3 has 16 residues. Trimming stripped 4 bases from V and 0 bases from J, with 16 bases between. CDR3 in DNA: TGTGCCAGCAGCTCCCCTAGGGGGTCCTACTCCTACGAGCAGTACTTC. Translation: CASSSPRGSYSYEQYF.

This clonotype was picked up many times. This chain's CDR3 is CASTALVSGELFF. CDR3 DNA: TGTGCCAGCACCGCCTTGGTCTCCGGGGAGCTGTTTTTT. V gene TRBV7-2 combines with J gene TRBJ2-2; D remains ambiguous. The CDR3 runs 13 residues. In germline, CDR1 is SGHTA, CDR2 FQGNSA. Trimming removed 7 bases at V and 6 bases at J, with 12 bases between.

This clonotype was counted a few times. This may be a read error: a much more frequent sequence differs by one nucleotide. V usage is TRBV30 and J usage is TRBJ2-2; D may match TRBD1 or TRBD2 (6 bases each). With 5 bases removed from V and 0 bases from J, the gap between germline ends came to 10 bases. CDR1 is GTSNPN and CDR2 is SVGIG in the germline V gene (reference sequence). The CDR3 is 14 residues long. CDR3 coding DNA: TGTGCCTGGGCGGGACAAACGAACACCGGGGAGCTGTTTTTT. Translated, it gives CAWAGQTNTGELFF.

Remarks on this clonotype: Since no conserved phenylalanine or tryptophan closes the CDR3, a read error is the likely cause. The chain uses TRBV12-3 or TRBV12-4 and TRBJ2-7, with a possible D match to TRBD2 (5 bases). This CDR3 has 12 amino acids. V lost 6 bases and J 7 bases, leaving 13 bases between the germline ends. The CDR3 region has the DNA TGTGCCAGCAGCTTACCCTCGGGGGAGCAGTACAAC. This codes for CASSLPSGEQYN.